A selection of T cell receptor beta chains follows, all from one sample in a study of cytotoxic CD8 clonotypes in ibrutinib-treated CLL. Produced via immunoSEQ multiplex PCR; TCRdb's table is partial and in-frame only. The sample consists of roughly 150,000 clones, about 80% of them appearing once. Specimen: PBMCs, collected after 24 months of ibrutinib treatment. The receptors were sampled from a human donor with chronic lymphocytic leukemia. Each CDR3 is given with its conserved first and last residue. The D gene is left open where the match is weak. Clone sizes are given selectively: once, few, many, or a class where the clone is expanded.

CDR3 DNA: TGTGCCAGCAGTGCACCCGGGACTAGTAATGAGCAGTTCTTC; CDR3 protein: CASSAPGTSNEQFF; clone size: once; J gene: TRBJ2-1; D gene: TRBD2; V gene: TRBV28
CDR3 DNA: TGTGCCAGCAGCCCCGTAGGGGGAGTCAATCAGCCCCAGCATTTT; CDR3 protein: CASSPVGGVNQPQHF; clone size: once; J gene: TRBJ1-5; D gene: NA; V gene: TRBV7-3
CDR3 DNA: TGTGCCAGCTCAGAGCTTAGTGGACAGGGACCTGGAAACACCATATATTTT; CDR3 protein: CASSELSGQGPGNTIYF; clone size: NA; J gene: TRBJ1-3; D gene: TRBD1; V gene: TRBV18
CDR3 DNA: TGTGCCAGCAGCTATAGAGATACGCAGTATTTT; CDR3 protein: CASSYRDTQYF; clone size: NA; J gene: TRBJ2-3; D gene: NA; V gene: TRBV7-9
CDR3 DNA: TGTGCCAGCAGTGACTGGCAGGGGATGCATTTT; CDR3 protein: CASSDWQGMHF; clone size: NA; J gene: TRBJ1-5; D gene: NA; V gene: TRBV2
CDR3 DNA: TGTGCCAGTGAAGCGGGAACCTCCTACAATGAGCAGTTCTTC; CDR3 protein: CASEAGTSYNEQFF; clone size: NA; J gene: TRBJ2-1; D gene: TRBD2; V gene: TRBV28
CDR3 DNA: TGTGCCAGCTCACCGGATACAGCTAACTATGGCTACACCTTC; CDR3 protein: CASSPDTANYGYTF; clone size: NA; J gene: TRBJ1-2; D gene: NA; V gene: TRBV18
CDR3 DNA: TGTGCCAGCTCACCGGGGACAGGGAGGGGGCACACTGAAGCTTTCTTT; CDR3 protein: CASSPGTGRGHTEAFF; clone size: NA; J gene: TRBJ1-1; D gene: TRBD1; V gene: TRBV18
CDR3 DNA: TGTGACGATGGGACAGGGAAAATTTTAAGGGTTGAGTACTTC; CDR3 protein: CDDGTGKILRVEYF; clone size: NA; J gene: TRBJ2-7; D gene: TRBD1; V gene: TRBV5-3
CDR3 DNA: TGCAGCGTTCCGACAGGGGTTCTAGCCAAAAACATTCAGTACTTC; CDR3 protein: CSVPTGVLAKNIQYF; clone size: NA; J gene: TRBJ2-4; D gene: TRBD1; V gene: TRBV29-1
CDR3 DNA: TGTGCCAGCAGCTACGGAAGCTACGAGCAGTACTTC; CDR3 protein: CASSYGSYEQYF; clone size: NA; J gene: TRBJ2-7; D gene: NA; V gene: TRBV13
CDR3 DNA: TGTGCCAGCAGCTTAGGACTAGCGGGAGGCACAACCTACGAGCAGTACTTC; CDR3 protein: CASSLGLAGGTTYEQYF; clone size: few; J gene: TRBJ2-7; D gene: TRBD2; V gene: TRBV7-2
CDR3 DNA: TGTGCCAGCAGCTCGGGACAGGGGGCATATCAGCCCCAGCATTTT; CDR3 protein: CASSSGQGAYQPQHF; clone size: NA; J gene: TRBJ1-5; D gene: TRBD1; V gene: TRBV5-6
CDR3 DNA: TGTGCCAGTACCCCTACAGGGGTTGCCTATAATTCACCCCTCCACTTT; CDR3 protein: CASTPTGVAYNSPLHF; clone size: NA; J gene: TRBJ1-6; D gene: TRBD1; V gene: TRBV19
CDR3 DNA: TGCAGCGCCCAGCAACAGGGGAACACTGAAGCTTTCTTT; CDR3 protein: CSAQQQGNTEAFF; clone size: NA; J gene: TRBJ1-1; D gene: NA; V gene: TRBV29-1
CDR3 DNA: TGTGCCAGTAGCCCTGGGGGGACAGGGGGCAAGAGCACAGATACGCAGTATTTT; CDR3 protein: CASSPGGTGGKSTDTQYF; clone size: NA; J gene: TRBJ2-3; D gene: TRBD1; V gene: TRBV19
CDR3 DNA: TGCGCCAGCAGCCAAGATATCTCTCAGGGGACATCCCAAGAGACCCAGTACTTC; CDR3 protein: CASSQDISQGTSQETQYF; clone size: once; J gene: TRBJ2-5; D gene: NA; V gene: TRBV4-1
CDR3 DNA: TGCGCCAGCAGCCAGGTTTTTCGACAGGGTTATGGCTACACCTTC; CDR3 protein: CASSQVFRQGYGYTF; clone size: few; J gene: TRBJ1-2; D gene: TRBD1; V gene: TRBV4-1
CDR3 DNA: TGCAGCGTCGGACTGGGAAGATCCTACGAGCAGTACTTC; CDR3 protein: CSVGLGRSYEQYF; clone size: once; J gene: TRBJ2-7; D gene: NA; V gene: TRBV29-1
CDR3 DNA: TGTGCCAGTATGGGGCTAGCGGGAGCGCTAAGGACCTACAATGAGCAGTTCTTC; CDR3 protein: CASMGLAGALRTYNEQFF; clone size: NA; J gene: TRBJ2-1; D gene: TRBD2; V gene: TRBV28
CDR3 DNA: TGTGCCAGCTCATCCCCACGACTAGCGGGAGCTTACGAGCAGTACTTC; CDR3 protein: CASSSPRLAGAYEQYF; clone size: NA; J gene: TRBJ2-7; D gene: TRBD2; V gene: TRBV18
CDR3 DNA: TGTGCCAGCAGGCCCGACAGGACCTCCTATAATTCACCCCTCCACTTT; CDR3 protein: CASRPDRTSYNSPLHF; clone size: NA; J gene: TRBJ1-6; D gene: NA; V gene: TRBV7-9
CDR3 DNA: TGTGCCAGCAGTTTATCCCGTAGCACAGATACGCAGTATTTT; CDR3 protein: CASSLSRSTDTQYF; clone size: NA; J gene: TRBJ2-3; D gene: NA; V gene: TRBV27
CDR3 DNA: TGTGCCAGCAGCAAAACGGACGAAAAACTGTTTTTT; CDR3 protein: CASSKTDEKLFF; clone size: once; J gene: TRBJ1-4; D gene: NA; V gene: TRBV21-1
CDR3 DNA: TGTGCCAGCAGCTGGTACGGGACAAAAACTAATGAAAAACTGTTTTTT; CDR3 protein: CASSWYGTKTNEKLFF; clone size: NA; J gene: TRBJ1-4; D gene: NA; V gene: TRBV7-9